The next 28 T cell receptor beta chains were all read from a single sample in a study of brain T cells in children with intractable seizures. The assay was immunoSEQ multiplex PCR, and TCRdb's table has in-frame clones only and misses some. The data contain approximately 110,000 clones, 85% to 95% of them singletons. This sample comprised peripheral blood, obtained at surgery. The source is a boy in the first two years of life with hemimegalencephaly and intractable seizures.

The CDR3 loop is CASSSPRGRDYGYTF. In DNA, the CDR3 is TGTGCCAGCAGCTCCCCCAGGGGGAGGGACTATGGCTACACCTTC. The chain carries TRBV9 and TRBJ1-2, with TRBD1 matching over 7 bases. J gave up 3 bases and V 4 bases, and 9 bases lay outside the gene matches. Germline V CDR1 and CDR2: SGDLS, YYNGEE. The CDR3 is made up of 15 amino acids.

The chain links TRBV9 to TRBJ2-7, with D perhaps TRBD2 (7 bases). The V end lost 4 bases, the J end lost 5 bases, and 16 bases lay between the germline ends. CDR1 is SGDLS, CDR2 YYNGEE, per germline. The length of the CDR3 is 14 residues. The CDR3 region is CASSFGGRDNEQYF. CDR3 DNA: TGTGCCAGCAGCTTTGGGGGGAGGGACAACGAGCAGTACTTC.

This clone was seen just once. The chain combines TRBV4-1 with TRBJ2-6; the match to TRBD2 covers 9 bases. J gave up 1 base and V 8 bases, and 6 bases lay outside the gene matches. Germline CDR1 MGHRA, CDR2 YSYEKL. This CDR3 has 16 amino acids. This CDR3 reads CASRGTSLSGANVLTF. The CDR3 region has the DNA TGCGCCAGCCGCGGGACTAGCTTGTCTGGGGCCAACGTCCTGACTTTC.

The rearrangement links TRBV5-4 to TRBJ2-1; a possible D gene is TRBD2 (5 bases). Germline values: CDR1 SGHNT, CDR2 YYREEE (reference sequence). The V and J ends lost 0 bases and 7 bases respectively, with 5 bases between them. The CDR3 consists of 12 residues. Here the CDR3 reads CASSLGRNEQFF. The CDR3 nucleotides read TGTGCCAGCAGCTTGGGGAGGAATGAGCAGTTCTTC.

This rearrangement joins TRBV11-2 to TRBJ2-1; TRBD2 matches 7 bases. This CDR3 spans 15 amino acids. CDR1 is SGHAT, CDR2 FQNNGV, per germline. Trimming at V came to 3 bases and at J to 3 bases, leaving 5 bases not matched to a gene. The chain's CDR3 is CASSFPSGNYNEQFF. CDR3 bases: TGTGCCAGCAGCTTCCCCAGCGGGAACTACAATGAGCAGTTCTTC.

This chain's CDR3 is CASGLVLAGSGANVLTF. The CDR3, as DNA: TGTGCTAGTGGTTTGGTACTGGCGGGCTCTGGGGCCAACGTCCTGACTTTC. This sequence joins TRBV12-5 and TRBJ2-6; the D gene is possibly TRBD2 (5 bases). The ends were cut back, 0 bases at V and 0 bases at J, with 9 bases in the middle. Per the germline V gene, CDR1 is LGHNT and CDR2 is FRNRAP. The CDR3 consists of 17 residues.

The chain combines TRBV28 with TRBJ1-5; 9 bases map to TRBD1. Germline assignment: CDR1 MDHEN and CDR2 SYDVKM. The V gene end was trimmed by 6 bases and the J gene end by 7 bases; junction bases not matched to a gene: 10. There are 15 residues in the CDR3. CDR3 DNA: TGTGCCAGCAGACCCACCGGGACAGGGAACCAGCCCCAGCATTTT. Its translation is CASRPTGTGNQPQHF.

The chain combines TRBV4-2 with TRBJ1-2, with D possibly TRBD1 on 5 matching bases. Germline loops: CDR1 LGHNA, CDR2 YNFKEQ. This CDR3 has 15 amino acids. Trimming took off 3 bases at V and 6 bases at J, with 17 bases between the two ends. CDR3 sequence (DNA): TGTGCCAGCAGCCAGGAATCAGGGCAGGGTAATGGCTACACCTTC. This gives the protein CASSQESGQGNGYTF.

The chain has TRBV24-1 and TRBJ2-1, with 12 bases that match TRBD2. The CDR3 consists of 15 residues. Per germline, CDR1 KGHDR and CDR2 SFDVKD. With 8 bases clipped from V and 9 bases from J, the junction kept 10 bases outside the gene matches. This CDR3 is CATMDGLAGPPEQFF. CDR3 nucleotide sequence: TGTGCCACCATGGACGGACTAGCGGGACCCCCTGAGCAGTTCTTC.

The chain recombines TRBV28 with TRBJ1-5; D unresolved. CDR3 length: 14 amino acids. Per the germline V gene, CDR1 is MDHEN and CDR2 is SYDVKM. V shed 5 bases and J shed 4 bases, with 12 bases lying between them. DNA for the CDR3: TGTGCCAGCAGTCCCCCCAGGAGGAATCAGCCCCAGCATTTT. Translating it yields CASSPPRRNQPQHF.

The CDR3 DNA sequence: TGTGCCACCAGTGATGTGGTACGGGGGGTGGATACGCAGTATTTT. It translates to CATSDVVRGVDTQYF. The genes are TRBV24-1 and TRBJ2-3, with 7 bases matching TRBD2. CDR3 length: 15 amino acids. Trimming took 3 bases from V and 6 from J; bases not matched to a gene: 8. Germline CDR1 is KGHDR and CDR2 is SFDVKD.

The chain links TRBV19 to TRBJ1-1, with 8 nucleotides matching TRBD1. CDR1 and CDR2 (germline): LNHDA, SQIVND (reference sequence). The V gene end was trimmed by 4 bases and the J gene end by 1 base; junction bases not matched to a gene: 8. The CDR3 extends over 16 amino acids. CDR3: CASSTGQGGANTEAFF. The CDR3 bases are TGTGCCAGTAGTACCGGACAGGGTGGGGCGAACACTGAAGCTTTCTTT.

The chain employs TRBV5-1 and TRBJ2-7; 10 bases align to TRBD2. From germline, CDR1 is SGHRS and CDR2 YFSETQ. V trimming: 4 bases; J trimming: 3 bases; junction bases outside the gene matches: 7. The CDR3 runs 15 residues. CDR3 protein: CASSPGLAANYEQYF. CDR3 DNA: TGCGCCAGCAGCCCTGGACTAGCGGCGAACTACGAGCAGTACTTC.

This chain links TRBV4-2 with TRBJ2-2, with D tentatively TRBD1 (5 bases). The CDR3 length is 16 residues. Germline values: CDR1 LGHNA, CDR2 YNFKEQ. Trimming removed 0 bases from V and 6 bases from J, with 14 bases in between. DNA of the CDR3: TGTGCCAGCAGCCAAGATCCCGACAGTAGGGCCGGGGAGCTGTTTTTT. The encoded protein is CASSQDPDSRAGELFF.

This clone came up a few times. The V gene is TRBV9, the J gene TRBJ2-5; D call uncertain. The CDR3 totals 11 residues. Germline lookup yields CDR1 SGDLS and CDR2 YYNGEE. The V end was cut by 0 bases, the J end by 3 bases, with 0 bases between. The CDR3: CASSVEETQYF. The CDR3 nucleotides are TGTGCCAGCAGCGTAGAAGAGACCCAGTACTTC.

V and J are TRBV27 and TRBJ2-3, with TRBD2 matching 8 bases. The CDR3 contains 15 residues. Germline CDR1 reads MNHEY; CDR2 reads SMNVEV (reference sequence). Trimming took 3 bases from V and 4 from J; bases not matched to a gene: 6. The CDR3 loop reads CASSLGAGGPDTQYF. CDR3 bases: TGTGCCAGCAGTTTGGGGGCGGGAGGCCCAGATACGCAGTATTTT.

The gene calls are TRBV3-1 (or the pseudogene TRBV3-2) and TRBJ2-7; no clear D. CDR3 length equals 13 residues. Between the trimmed V and J ends, which lost 2 bases and 3 bases, there was a span of 8 bases. The germline V gene encodes CDR1 LGHDT and CDR2 YNNKEL (reference sequence). CDR3 coding DNA: TGTGCCAGCAGCCAATATCGGGTCTACGAGCAGTACTTC. It is translated as CASSQYRVYEQYF.

This chain links TRBV2 with TRBJ2-7, with D perhaps TRBD2 (5 bases). V lost 10 bases to trimming and J lost 0 bases, with 16 bases between them. The CDR3 is made up of 14 amino acids. The V gene's germline CDR1 is SNHLY and CDR2 FYNNEI. The CDR3 sequence is CATGELLSSYEQYF. The CDR3 nucleotides read TGTGCCACCGGGGAGTTATTGAGCTCCTACGAGCAGTACTTC. The full variable domain, rest sourced from reference TRBV2 and TRBJ2-7, is EPEVTQTPSHQVTQMGQEVILRCVPISNHLYFYWYRQILGQKVEFLVSFYNNEISEKSEIFDDQFSVERPDGSNFTLKIRSTKLEDSAMYFCATGELLSSYEQYFGPGTRLTVT.

The V and J genes are TRBV4-3 and TRBJ2-5, with TRBD2 matching 10 bases. After removal of 0 bases from V and 5 bases from J, the junction contained 3 bases not matched to a gene. Germline assignment: CDR1 LGHNA and CDR2 YSLEER. The length of the CDR3 is 15 residues. As DNA, the CDR3 is TGCGCCAGCAGCCAAGAAGGGGGACTAGCGGAGACCCAGTACTTC. The encoded protein is CASSQEGGLAETQYF.

This chain joins TRBV4-2 and TRBJ2-2, with D perhaps matching TRBD2 (6 bases). The germline gives CDR1 LGHNA, CDR2 YNFKEQ. With 4 bases removed from V and 7 bases from J, the gap between germline ends came to 7 bases. This CDR3 has 12 amino acids. CDR3 sequence: CASSPTSGELFF. In nucleotides, the CDR3 is TGTGCCAGCAGCCCGACTAGCGGGGAGCTGTTTTTT.

The chain couples TRBV6-1 to TRBJ1-2; D is ambiguous. The CDR3 contains 14 residues. With 2 bases removed from V and 2 bases from J, the gap between germline ends came to 9 bases. Germline values: CDR1 MNHNS, CDR2 SASEGT. This chain's CDR3 is CASSELSGNYGYTF. In nucleotides, the CDR3 is TGTGCCAGCAGTGAATTATCTGGGAACTATGGCTACACCTTC.

The rearrangement joins TRBV30 to TRBJ2-3, with D possibly called TRBD1 or TRBD2 (7 bases each). The CDR3 extends over 15 amino acids. The V end was cut by 1 base, the J end by 2 bases, with 13 bases between. The germline V gene encodes CDR1 GTSNPN and CDR2 SVGIG (reference sequence). The CDR3 region is CAWSEGAGDTDTQYF. The CDR3 region has the DNA TGTGCCTGGAGTGAGGGGGCGGGAGACACAGATACGCAGTATTTT.

The chain employs TRBV14 and TRBJ2-1; 12 positions agree with TRBD2. Losses at the gene ends were 4 bases for V and 5 bases for J; bases not matched to a gene: 9. Germline CDR1 SGHDN, CDR2 FVKESK. The CDR3 runs 17 residues. CDR3 in amino acids: CASSPRVTSGRNNEQFF. The CDR3 nucleotides read TGTGCCAGCAGCCCAAGAGTAACTAGCGGGAGGAACAATGAGCAGTTCTTC.

The V gene is TRBV12-3 or TRBV12-4, the J gene TRBJ1-5; 7 bases agree with TRBD1. CDR3 length: 13 amino acids. The ends lost 7 bases at V and 7 bases at J; junction bases unmatched: 7. This chain's CDR3 is CASTRQGSQPQHF. Here the CDR3 DNA reads TGTGCCAGCACCCGACAGGGAAGCCAGCCCCAGCATTTT.

The V gene is TRBV19, the J gene TRBJ1-2; 9 nucleotides agree with TRBD1. Trimming cost V 2 bases and J 4 bases; bases outside gene matches: 2. CDR3 length: 14 residues. Per germline, CDR1 LNHDA and CDR2 SQIVND (reference sequence). The CDR3 here is CASSITGGAYGYTF. CDR3 DNA: TGTGCCAGTAGTATAACAGGGGGCGCCTATGGCTACACCTTC.

The CDR3: CASSREGGSTDTQYF. In DNA form, the CDR3 reads TGTGCCAGCAGCCGGGAGGGCGGGAGCACAGATACGCAGTATTTT. J is TRBJ2-3 and V is TRBV4-2; TRBD2 aligns across 7 bases. The CDR3 contains 15 residues. Germline values: CDR1 LGHNA, CDR2 YNFKEQ. J lost 0 bases, V lost 4 bases, and 4 bases had no gene match.

The J gene is TRBJ2-7, the V gene TRBV7-8; D is unresolved. Germline V lookup: CDR1 SGHVS, CDR2 FQNEAQ. CDR3 length: 14 amino acids. Between the trimmed V and J ends, which lost 5 bases and 0 bases, there was a span of 11 bases. The CDR3, as DNA: TGTGCCAGCAGCCTCAGGATTGTCTCCTACGAGCAGTACTTC. As protein: CASSLRIVSYEQYF.

The chain has TRBV5-1 and TRBJ1-1; 7 bases line up with TRBD1. Germline values: CDR1 SGHRS, CDR2 YFSETQ. V lost 2 bases, J lost 5 bases, and 9 bases stayed unmatched. The CDR3 is 15 residues long. CDR3 sequence (DNA): TGCGCCAGCAGCTTACGAGGGGGCGCGGGTACTGAAGCTTTCTTT. Amino acid sequence: CASSLRGGAGTEAFF.